This T cell receptor (beta chain) comes out of a study of OX40 agonist ivuxolimab in advanced cancers. Study at large: Patient treatment consisted of intravenous ivuxolimab administration every 2 weeks at 0.01 to 10 mg/kg. The dose-escalation group included hepatocellular carcinoma, melanoma, renal cell carcinoma and head and neck cancer.

Study-level points and caveats: Dose levels from 0.1 to 3.0 mg/kg saw CD4+ and CD8+ blood T cells expand clonally by week 6.

This clone was seen once. The antigen is unknown. Data came from immunoSEQ multiplex PCR; TCRdb stores just in-frame clones and leaves some out. The table lists roughly 29,000 clones, about 90% of them singletons, with less than 10% in the top ten. The TCR sequence derives from an adult with an advanced solid tumor such as melanoma, head and neck, liver or kidney cancer. Sequencing used CD4+ or CD8+ T cells sorted from blood, obtained in a trial of the OX40 agonist ivuxolimab.

CDR3 coding DNA: TGTGCTAGTGCCGAAGGACCTGCCTACGAGCAGTACTTC. This sequence encodes CASAEGPAYEQYF. This chain links TRBV12-5 with TRBJ2-7; no clear D. The germline V gene has CDR1 LGHNT and CDR2 FRNRAP. The ends were cut back, 7 bases at V and 2 bases at J, with 12 bases in the middle. The CDR3 runs to 13 residues.